This TCR beta chain was documented in a study of radiotherapy plus CTLA-4 blockade in lung cancer. Trimming pared 6 bases from V and 3 bases from J, leaving 15 bases between. This CDR3 is 14 amino acids long. CDR1 is LNHDA, CDR2 SQIVND, per germline (reference sequence). The method was immunoSEQ multiplex PCR; TCRdb's version includes in-frame clones alone and lacks a portion of them. The table records roughly 80,000 clones, under 75% of them present only once. This clone appeared a few times. Its antigen remains unknown. Overall study findings and caveats: Reports identified early blood T cell clone dynamics, with interferon-beta, as the best response predictor.

This chain connects TRBV19 to TRBJ2-7; D possibly corresponds to TRBD2 (6 bases). The sequence came from a human donor with non-small cell lung cancer whose response to radiotherapy plus ipilimumab could not be evaluated. The sequenced sample was peripheral blood, obtained from a patient treated with radiotherapy plus ipilimumab. The CDR3 loop is CASSPDDGGYEQYF. CDR3 nucleotides: TGTGCCAGTAGCCCCGACGACGGGGGCTACGAGCAGTACTTC.